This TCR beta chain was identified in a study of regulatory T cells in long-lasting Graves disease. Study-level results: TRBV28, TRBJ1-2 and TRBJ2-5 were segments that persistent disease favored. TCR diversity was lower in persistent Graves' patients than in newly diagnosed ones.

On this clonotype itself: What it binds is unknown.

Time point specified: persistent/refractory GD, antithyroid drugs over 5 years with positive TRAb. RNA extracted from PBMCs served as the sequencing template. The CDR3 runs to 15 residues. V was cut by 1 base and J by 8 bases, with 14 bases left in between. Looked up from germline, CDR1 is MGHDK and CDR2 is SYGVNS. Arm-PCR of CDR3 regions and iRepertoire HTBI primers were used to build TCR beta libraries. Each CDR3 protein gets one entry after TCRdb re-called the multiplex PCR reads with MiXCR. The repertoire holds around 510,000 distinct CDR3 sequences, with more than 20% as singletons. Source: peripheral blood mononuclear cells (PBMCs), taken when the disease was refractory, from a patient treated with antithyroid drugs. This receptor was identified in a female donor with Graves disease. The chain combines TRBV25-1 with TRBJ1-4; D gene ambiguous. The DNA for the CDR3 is TGTGCCAGCAGTGAATCCCGGGGTCGTTCCGAAAAACTGTTTTTT. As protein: CASSESRGRSEKLFF.